A single sample gave rise to the 29 T cell receptor beta chains below, sequenced in a study of T cell responses to AZD1222 COVID-19 vaccine. The repertoire was sequenced with immunoSEQ multiplex PCR; TCRdb's copy has only in-frame clones and lacks some. The sample shows some 180,000 clones, about 93% of them seen only once. The starting material was peripheral blood, obtained 28 days after the second AZD1222 dose. Every receptor here comes from an adult who received the AZD1222 COVID-19 vaccine.

The gene calls are TRBV5-4 and TRBJ1-2; tentatively, D is TRBD1 (6 bases). Germline CDR1 SGHNT, CDR2 YYREEE (reference sequence). The CDR3 totals 15 residues. V lost 4 bases and J 5 bases, leaving 18 bases between the germline ends. CDR3 nucleotide sequence: TGTGCCAGCAGCCTACAGGGTGCCCGTCGGTATGGCTACACCTTC. It is translated as CASSLQGARRYGYTF.

The rearrangement uses TRBV18 and TRBJ2-2, with 8 positions matching TRBD1. CDR1 and CDR2 from the germline V gene are KGHSH and LQKENI. V dropped 8 bases and J dropped 2; count of bases not matched to a gene: 7. CDR3 length: 15 residues. In nucleotides, the CDR3 is TGTGCCAGCCCGGGACAGGTCGGTAACACCGGGGAGCTGTTTTTT. The encoded protein is CASPGQVGNTGELFF.

The chain uses TRBV3-1 (or the pseudogene TRBV3-2) and TRBJ2-2; either TRBD1 or TRBD2 may fit D (5 bases each). Germline V gene sequence: CDR1 LGHDT, CDR2 YNNKEL (reference sequence). The CDR3 length is 15 residues. V lost 4 bases to trimming and J lost 3 bases, with 12 bases between them. CDR3 in amino acids: CASSRRGDDTGELFF. CDR3 bases: TGTGCCAGCAGCCGTAGAGGGGACGACACCGGGGAGCTGTTTTTT.

The rearrangement links TRBV11-2 to TRBJ2-7, with D maybe TRBD2 (5 bases). Trimming shortened V by 0 bases and J by 4 bases, and 7 bases separated the two germline ends. Per germline, CDR1 SGHAT and CDR2 FQNNGV. The CDR3 runs 13 residues. Here the CDR3 reads CASSLESGYEQYF. As DNA, the CDR3 is TGTGCCAGCAGCTTAGAGTCGGGATACGAGCAGTACTTC.

About this clone itself: Other DNA sequences in the same sample also yield this CDR3. This rearrangement joins TRBV2 to TRBJ1-5; TRBD1 is a possible D gene (5 bases). The V gene's germline CDR1 is SNHLY and CDR2 FYNNEI. There are 15 residues in the CDR3. Trimming took off 7 bases at V and 0 bases at J, with 13 bases between the two ends. The CDR3 here is CASTLGDYSNQPQHF. The CDR3 DNA follows: TGTGCCAGCACCCTGGGGGATTATAGCAATCAGCCCCAGCATTTT. The full variable domain, in which reference TRBV2 and TRBJ1-5 provide the parts outside the CDR3, is EPEVTQTPSHQVTQMGQEVILRCVPISNHLYFYWYRQILGQKVEFLVSFYNNEISEKSEIFDDQFSVERPDGSNFTLKIRSTKLEDSAMYFCASTLGDYSNQPQHFGDGTRLSIL.

The chain links TRBV11-2 to TRBJ2-5; D gene ambiguous. Trimming removed 5 bases at V and 5 bases at J, with 18 bases between. This CDR3 contains 15 residues. In germline, CDR1 is SGHAT, CDR2 FQNNGV. CDR3 nucleotide sequence: TGTGCCAGCAGCCTACACCCCGGAAGTGGGGAGACCCAGTACTTC. This sequence encodes CASSLHPGSGETQYF.

The chain employs TRBV11-3 and TRBJ2-1; the D is unclear. V was pared by 3 bases and J by 8 bases, with 17 bases between. Germline V gives CDR1 SGHNT, CDR2 YENEEA. The CDR3 totals 15 residues. The DNA for the CDR3 is TGTGCCAGCAGCTTGACTCTGGCTACAATCGATGAGCAGTTCTTC. Encoded protein: CASSLTLATIDEQFF.

The chain uses TRBV2 and TRBJ2-2; the D call may be TRBD1 or TRBD2 (5 bases each). Germline CDR1 SNHLY, CDR2 FYNNEI. The CDR3 is 16 residues long. V was cut by 5 bases and J by 0 bases, with 13 bases left in between. CDR3 sequence: CASSQRGPSNTGELFF. CDR3 DNA: TGTGCCAGCAGTCAGAGGGGACCCTCGAACACCGGGGAGCTGTTTTTT.

As concerns this clone: The sample carries other DNA sequences with the same CDR3. The chain carries TRBV12-3 or TRBV12-4 and TRBJ1-2, with a weak D call TRBD1 (5 bases). V shed 5 bases and J shed 1 base, with 8 bases lying between them. The CDR3 contains 13 residues. CDR3 DNA sequence: TGTGCCAGCAGTCTCGACAGTAACTATGGCTACACCTTC. This translates into CASSLDSNYGYTF.

The CDR3 DNA follows: TGTGCCAGCAGTTACCAAGGGACAAATTACGAGCAGTACTTC. It yields the protein CASSYQGTNYEQYF. The chain combines TRBV6-5 with TRBJ2-7, with D perhaps matching TRBD1 (6 bases). From germline, CDR1 is MNHEY and CDR2 SVGAGI. The V and J ends lost 2 bases and 4 bases respectively, with 12 bases between them. CDR3 length: 14 amino acids.

The chain recombines TRBV3-1 (or the pseudogene TRBV3-2) with TRBJ1-3; unclear D gene. From germline, CDR1 is LGHDT and CDR2 YNNKEL (reference sequence). V lost 0 bases to trimming and J lost 2 bases, with 17 bases between them. This CDR3 region has 18 residues. The CDR3 protein is CASSQDPWNTPPGNTIYF. DNA for the CDR3: TGTGCCAGCAGCCAAGACCCATGGAATACTCCTCCTGGAAACACCATATATTTT.

The table lists this clone with a count of one. The rearrangement joins TRBV27 to TRBJ2-3; 13 nucleotides match TRBD2. The V gene's germline CDR1 is MNHEY and CDR2 SMNVEV (reference sequence). The CDR3 length is 14 residues. V was clipped by 7 bases and J by 4 bases; unmatched bases: 2. This CDR3 is CASKLAGGPDTQYF. In nucleotides, the CDR3 is TGTGCCAGCAAACTAGCGGGAGGGCCAGATACGCAGTATTTT.

The V call is TRBV3-1 (or the pseudogene TRBV3-2), the J call TRBJ2-5, with D perhaps matching TRBD2 (6 bases). The CDR3 runs to 14 residues. V dropped 4 bases and J dropped 6 bases, with 15 bases sitting between them. Germline CDR1 is LGHDT and CDR2 is YNNKEL (reference sequence). CDR3 DNA sequence: TGTGCCAGCAGCCCCCTGTCTGCGGGAAAGACCCAGTACTTC. It yields the protein CASSPLSAGKTQYF.

The chain joins TRBV5-1 to TRBJ2-1, with 16 bases identical to TRBD2. Germline V gives CDR1 SGHRS, CDR2 YFSETQ. V lost 1 base to trimming and J lost 10 bases; unmatched junction nucleotides: 8. This CDR3 region has 17 residues. The chain's CDR3 is CASSLTGTSGRAEEQFF. DNA of the CDR3: TGCGCCAGCAGCTTGACCGGGACTAGCGGGAGGGCCGAAGAGCAGTTCTTC.

This clone was picked up one time. CDR3 sequence (DNA): TGTGCCATCAGTGGTCCAGGGCTTGGCGAGCAGTACTTC. Translated: CAISGPGLGEQYF. This chain links TRBV10-3 with TRBJ2-7, with D maybe TRBD1 (5 bases). Trimming left V 4 bases short and J 6 bases short, with 13 bases between. Germline assignment: CDR1 ENHRY and CDR2 SYGVKD. The CDR3 sequence is 13 residues long.

The chain's CDR3 is CAWNIGGGEKLFF. DNA of the CDR3: TGTGCCTGGAATATTGGGGGGGGTGAAAAACTGTTTTTT. V and J are TRBV30 and TRBJ1-4; possibly TRBD1 for D (5 bases). V dropped 4 bases and J dropped 7 bases, with 13 bases sitting between them. The V gene's germline CDR1 is GTSNPN and CDR2 SVGIG (reference sequence). The CDR3 runs 13 residues.

V usage is TRBV7-2 and J usage is TRBJ1-2, with TRBD1 as a possible D gene (6 bases). V was trimmed by 4 bases and J by 3 bases, leaving 9 bases between them. The CDR3 contains 13 residues. From germline, CDR1 is SGHTA and CDR2 FQGNSA. The DNA for the CDR3 is TGTGCCAGCAGCTCACGGACAGACTATGGCTACACCTTC. Translation: CASSSRTDYGYTF.

V is TRBV3-1 (or the pseudogene TRBV3-2) and J is TRBJ1-2; perhaps TRBD1 as D (6 bases). Trimming removed 0 bases at V and 8 bases at J, with 10 bases between. The CDR3 runs to 13 residues. From germline, CDR1 is LGHDT and CDR2 YNNKEL (reference sequence). The CDR3 reads CASSQEGGNGYTF. CDR3 sequence (DNA): TGTGCCAGCAGCCAAGAAGGGGGAAACGGCTACACCTTC.

The CDR3 spells CASSPGTEKPQHF. CDR3 nucleotides: TGTGCCAGCAGCCCAGGGACAGAAAAGCCCCAGCATTTT. This chain links TRBV9 with TRBJ1-5, with 7 positions matching TRBD1. The CDR3 covers 13 residues. Per germline, CDR1 SGDLS and CDR2 YYNGEE. V shed 4 bases, J shed 8 bases, and the junction held 6 bases outside the gene matches.

This clone was observed a handful of times. V usage is TRBV9 and J usage is TRBJ2-2; weak D call: TRBD2 (6 bases). Germline CDR1 and CDR2: SGDLS and YYNGEE. The CDR3 contains 12 residues. V lost 7 bases and J lost 3, with 7 bases in between. The CDR3 region has the DNA TGTGCCAGCGGGGGGTACACCGGGGAGCTGTTTTTT. It encodes CASGGYTGELFF.

The CDR3 reads CASSRESVEAFF. CDR3 nucleotide sequence: TGTGCCAGCAGCCGTGAGTCGGTTGAAGCTTTCTTT. The chain employs TRBV7-8 and TRBJ1-1; D gene unclear. The CDR3 has 12 residues. Germline loops: CDR1 SGHVS, CDR2 FQNEAQ. V was shortened by 5 bases and J by 7 bases, with 11 bases between the two germline ends. Looking up the rest from reference TRBV7-8 and TRBJ1-1 gives the full variable domain: GAGVSQSPRYKVAKRGQDVALRCDPISGHVSLFWYQQALGQGPEFLTYFQNEAQLDKSGLPSDRFFAERPEGSVSTLKIQRTQQEDSAVYLCASSRESVEAFFGQGTRLTVV.

A single count supports this clone. V is TRBV4-3 and J is TRBJ1-2; tentatively, D is TRBD1 (5 bases). V was cut by 0 bases and J by 7 bases, with 12 bases left in between. Germline V gene lookup returns CDR1 LGHNA and CDR2 YSLEER. CDR3 size: 14 residues. The CDR3 reads CASSQEEGTPGYTF. DNA of the CDR3: TGCGCCAGCAGCCAAGAAGAGGGGACTCCTGGCTACACCTTC.

This clone was seen just once. The chain uses TRBV30 and TRBJ1-5; TRBD1 agrees at 10 bases. Per the germline V gene, CDR1 is GTSNPN and CDR2 is SVGIG (reference sequence). CDR3 length: 14 residues. V was pared by 0 bases and J by 4 bases, with 0 bases of the junction left unmatched. CDR3 amino acids: CAWSVGQGNQPQHF. The CDR3, as DNA: TGTGCCTGGAGTGTGGGACAGGGGAATCAGCCCCAGCATTTT.

The chain recombines TRBV19 with TRBJ1-4; D is unclear. V dropped 6 bases and J dropped 8 bases, with 7 bases sitting between them. This CDR3 spans 11 amino acids. From germline, CDR1 is LNHDA and CDR2 SQIVND (reference sequence). CDR3 sequence: CASRAGEKLFF. The CDR3 DNA is TGTGCCAGTAGGGCGGGAGAAAAACTGTTTTTT.

This chain's CDR3 is CASSLIIFPGGNSPLHF. The DNA for the CDR3 is TGTGCCAGCAGTTTGATAATATTCCCAGGGGGAAATTCACCCCTCCACTTT. The J gene is TRBJ1-6, the V gene TRBV27; 7 positions agree with TRBD1. Germline CDR1 is MNHEY and CDR2 is SMNVEV (reference sequence). The CDR3 spans 17 residues. Trimming cost V 3 bases and J 7 bases; bases outside gene matches: 12.

In DNA form, the CDR3 reads TGTGCCAGCAGCAACGGACAGGGTGATAGTGAAAAACTGTTTTTT. Translating it yields CASSNGQGDSEKLFF. The genes are TRBV7-9 and TRBJ1-4; 8 nucleotides match TRBD1. The CDR3 has 15 amino acids. Germline trimming cut 5 bases from V and 7 bases from J; bases unmatched to any gene: 9. Germline V lookup: CDR1 SEHNR, CDR2 FQNEAQ (reference sequence).

J is TRBJ2-7 and V is TRBV20-1; the D is unclear. V lost 3 bases to trimming and J lost 3 bases, with 12 bases between them. This CDR3 has 13 amino acids. Germline lookup yields CDR1 DFQATT and CDR2 SNEGSKA (reference sequence). CDR3 in amino acids: CSASRAGFYEQYF. The CDR3 nucleotides read TGCAGTGCTAGTCGGGCCGGCTTCTACGAGCAGTACTTC.

This sequence joins TRBV2 and TRBJ1-6; D possibly corresponds to TRBD1 (6 bases). V was trimmed by 1 base and J by 19 bases, leaving 11 bases between them. This CDR3 spans 11 amino acids. From germline, CDR1 is SNHLY and CDR2 FYNNEI. CDR3 amino acids: CASSEGSRGHF. CDR3 DNA sequence: TGTGCCAGCAGTGAAGGGAGCAGGGGTCACTTT.

This clone has only one observation. V usage is TRBV5-6 and J usage is TRBJ2-1; D possibly corresponds to TRBD1 (5 bases). V lost 1 base and J lost 4, with 9 bases in between. Germline CDR1 reads SGHDT; CDR2 reads YYEEEE. CDR3 length: 14 amino acids. CDR3 residues: CASSLKTEYNEQFF. Here the CDR3 DNA reads TGTGCCAGCAGCTTGAAGACAGAATACAATGAGCAGTTCTTC.